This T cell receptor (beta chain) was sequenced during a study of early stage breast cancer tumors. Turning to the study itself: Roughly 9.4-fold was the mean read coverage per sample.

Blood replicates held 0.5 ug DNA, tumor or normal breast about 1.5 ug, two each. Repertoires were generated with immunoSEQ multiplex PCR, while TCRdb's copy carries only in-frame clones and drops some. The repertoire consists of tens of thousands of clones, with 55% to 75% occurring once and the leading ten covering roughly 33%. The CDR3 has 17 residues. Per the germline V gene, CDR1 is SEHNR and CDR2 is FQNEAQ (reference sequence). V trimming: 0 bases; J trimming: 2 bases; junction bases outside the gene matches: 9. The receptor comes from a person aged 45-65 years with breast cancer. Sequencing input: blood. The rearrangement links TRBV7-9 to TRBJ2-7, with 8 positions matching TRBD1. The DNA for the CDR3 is TGTGCCAGCAGCTTAGCGCTTACAGGGGGACGCACCTACGAGCAGTACTTC. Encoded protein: CASSLALTGGRTYEQYF.